This T cell receptor (beta chain) was retrieved from a study of blood T cell repertoires in COVID-19. About the study: Donors in the United States, Italy and Spain gave samples during acute or convalescent COVID-19.

CDR3 length: 14 residues. Trimming removed 5 bases from V and 3 bases from J, with 14 bases in between. In germline, CDR1 is SQVTM, CDR2 ANQGSEA. Under the authors' procedure: The authors estimated nucleated cell counts from reference gene primer amplification. Assay used: immunoSEQ multiplex PCR; TCRdb lists only in-frame clones, some missing. D and trimming were read from the DNA, whereas the V and J calls and clone size are those reported in that table. The sample records 60,000 to 65,000 clones, more than 75% being singletons. Seattle researchers signed up patients amid active infection and tracked them longitudinally.

The J gene is TRBJ1-5, the V gene TRBV29-1; D remains unclear. The sequence derives from a man aged 60 to 75 with COVID-19, enrolled during active disease. The sequencing sample was made of peripheral blood. As DNA, the CDR3 is TGCAGCGTTCGGGTCTCCGATCCCAATCAGCCCCAGCATTTT. Protein: CSVRVSDPNQPQHF.